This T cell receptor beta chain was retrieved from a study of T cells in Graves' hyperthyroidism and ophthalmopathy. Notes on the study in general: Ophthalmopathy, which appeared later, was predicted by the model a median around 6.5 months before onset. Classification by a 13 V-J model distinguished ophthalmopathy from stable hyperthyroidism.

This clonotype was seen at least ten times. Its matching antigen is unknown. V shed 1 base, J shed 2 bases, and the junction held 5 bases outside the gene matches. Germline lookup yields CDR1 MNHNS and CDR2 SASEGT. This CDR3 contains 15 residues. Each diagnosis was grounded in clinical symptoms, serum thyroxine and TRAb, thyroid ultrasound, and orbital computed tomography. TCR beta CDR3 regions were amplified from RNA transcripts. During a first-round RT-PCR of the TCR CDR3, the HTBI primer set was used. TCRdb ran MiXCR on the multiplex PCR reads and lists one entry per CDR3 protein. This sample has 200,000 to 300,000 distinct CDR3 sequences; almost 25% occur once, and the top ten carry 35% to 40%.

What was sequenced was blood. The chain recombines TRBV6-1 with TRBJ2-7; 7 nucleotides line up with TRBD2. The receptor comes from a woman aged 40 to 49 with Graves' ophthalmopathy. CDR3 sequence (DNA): TGTGCCAGCAGTGAAGACCCTAGCGGTACCTACGAGCAGTACTTC. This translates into CASSEDPSGTYEQYF.